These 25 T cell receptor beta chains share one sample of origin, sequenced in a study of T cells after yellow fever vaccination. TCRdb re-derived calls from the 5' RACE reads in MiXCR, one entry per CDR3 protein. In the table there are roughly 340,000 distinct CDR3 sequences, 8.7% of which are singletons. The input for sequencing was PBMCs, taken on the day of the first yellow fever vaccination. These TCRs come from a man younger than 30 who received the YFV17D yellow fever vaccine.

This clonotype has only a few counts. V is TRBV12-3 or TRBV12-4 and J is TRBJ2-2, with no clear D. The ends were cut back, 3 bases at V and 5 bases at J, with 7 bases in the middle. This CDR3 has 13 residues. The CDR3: CASSFRRTGELFF. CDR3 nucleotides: TGTGCCAGCAGTTTCAGGCGTACCGGGGAGCTGTTTTTT.

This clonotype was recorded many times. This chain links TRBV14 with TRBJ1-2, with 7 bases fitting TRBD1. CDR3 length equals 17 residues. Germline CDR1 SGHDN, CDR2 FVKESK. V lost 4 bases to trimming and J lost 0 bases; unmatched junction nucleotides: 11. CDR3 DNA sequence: TGTGCCAGCAGCCGACTACCTGGGACAGCTCCTAACTATGGCTACACCTTC. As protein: CASSRLPGTAPNYGYTF.

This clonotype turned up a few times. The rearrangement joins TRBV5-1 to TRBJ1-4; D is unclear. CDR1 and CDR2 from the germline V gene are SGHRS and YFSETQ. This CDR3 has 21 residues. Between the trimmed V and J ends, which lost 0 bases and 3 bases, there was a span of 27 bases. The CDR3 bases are TGCGCCAGCAGCTTGGTTCCGGGCAGGTATGTCCCCAACGGCGCTAATGAAAAACTGTTTTTT. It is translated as CASSLVPGRYVPNGANEKLFF. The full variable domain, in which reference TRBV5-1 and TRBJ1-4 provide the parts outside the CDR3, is KAGVTQTPRYLIKTRGQQVTLSCSPISGHRSVSWYQQTPGQGLQFLFEYFSETQRNKGNFPGRFSGRQFSNSRSEMNVSTLELGDSALYLCASSLVPGRYVPNGANEKLFFGSGTQLSVL.

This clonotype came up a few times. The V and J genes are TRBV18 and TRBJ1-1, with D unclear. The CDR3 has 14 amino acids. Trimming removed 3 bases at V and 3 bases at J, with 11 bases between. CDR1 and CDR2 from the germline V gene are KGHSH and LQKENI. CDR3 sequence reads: CASSPSVVDTEAFF. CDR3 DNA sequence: TGTGCCAGCTCACCCTCCGTAGTGGACACTGAAGCTTTCTTT.

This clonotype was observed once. This CDR3 is CAISFRDTQYF. CDR3 in DNA: TGTGCCATCAGCTTTAGAGATACGCAGTATTTT. The rearrangement uses TRBV10-3 and TRBJ2-3; the D is unclear. CDR1 ENHRY and CDR2 SYGVKD come from the germline V gene. Trimming stripped 6 bases from V and 5 bases from J, with 6 bases between. This CDR3 has 11 residues.

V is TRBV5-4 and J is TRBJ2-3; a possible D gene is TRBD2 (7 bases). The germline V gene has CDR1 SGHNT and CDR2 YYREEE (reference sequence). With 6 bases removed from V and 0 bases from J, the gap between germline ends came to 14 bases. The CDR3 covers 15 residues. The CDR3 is CASTRGGPSTDTQYF. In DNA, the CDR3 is TGTGCCAGCACGAGGGGGGGACCTAGCACAGATACGCAGTATTTT.

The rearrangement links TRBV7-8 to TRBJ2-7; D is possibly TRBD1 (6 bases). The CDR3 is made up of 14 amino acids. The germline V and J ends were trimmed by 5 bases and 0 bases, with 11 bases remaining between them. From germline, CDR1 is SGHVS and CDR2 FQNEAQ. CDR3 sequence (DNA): TGTGCCAGCAGCCCAACAGGGAGCTCCTACGAGCAGTACTTC. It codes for CASSPTGSSYEQYF.

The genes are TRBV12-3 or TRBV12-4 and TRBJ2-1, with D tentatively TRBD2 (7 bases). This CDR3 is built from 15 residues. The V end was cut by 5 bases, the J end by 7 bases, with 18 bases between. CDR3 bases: TGTGCCAGCAGTCCTCCGGGGGGCGCTGGTAATGAGCAGTTCTTC. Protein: CASSPPGGAGNEQFF.

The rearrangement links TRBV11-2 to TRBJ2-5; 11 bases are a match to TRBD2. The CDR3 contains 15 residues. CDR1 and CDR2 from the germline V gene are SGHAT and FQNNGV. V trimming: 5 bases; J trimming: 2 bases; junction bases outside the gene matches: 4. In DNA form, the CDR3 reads TGTGCCAGCAGCGTCAGACTAGCGGGGCAAGAGACCCAGTACTTC. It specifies CASSVRLAGQETQYF.

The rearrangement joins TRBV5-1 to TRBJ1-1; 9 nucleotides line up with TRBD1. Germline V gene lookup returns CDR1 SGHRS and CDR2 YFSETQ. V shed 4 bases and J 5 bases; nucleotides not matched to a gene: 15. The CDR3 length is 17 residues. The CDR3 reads CASSPGQGRVAGTEAFF. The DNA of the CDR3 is TGCGCCAGCAGCCCGGGACAGGGTCGGGTGGCCGGGACTGAAGCTTTCTTT.

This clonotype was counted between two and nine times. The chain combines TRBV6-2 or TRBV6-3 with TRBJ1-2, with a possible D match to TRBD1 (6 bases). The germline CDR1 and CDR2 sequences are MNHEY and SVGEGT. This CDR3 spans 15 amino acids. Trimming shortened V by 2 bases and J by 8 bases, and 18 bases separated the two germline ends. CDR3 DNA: TGTGCCAGCAGTTACCCTAATCGGCACAGGGACGGCTACACCTTC. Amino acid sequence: CASSYPNRHRDGYTF.

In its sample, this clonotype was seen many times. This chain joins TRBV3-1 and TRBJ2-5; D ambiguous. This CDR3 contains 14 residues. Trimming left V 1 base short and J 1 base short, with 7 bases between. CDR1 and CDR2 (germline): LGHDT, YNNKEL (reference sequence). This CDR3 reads CASSQAWGQETQYF. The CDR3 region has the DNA TGTGCCAGCAGCCAAGCATGGGGCCAAGAGACCCAGTACTTC.

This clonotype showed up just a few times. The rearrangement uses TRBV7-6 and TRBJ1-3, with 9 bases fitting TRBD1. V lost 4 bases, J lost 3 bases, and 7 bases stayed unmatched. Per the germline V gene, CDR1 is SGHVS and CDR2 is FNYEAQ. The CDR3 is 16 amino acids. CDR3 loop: CASSSGQGWDGNTIYF. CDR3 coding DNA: TGTGCCAGCAGCTCGGGACAGGGTTGGGATGGAAACACCATATATTTT.

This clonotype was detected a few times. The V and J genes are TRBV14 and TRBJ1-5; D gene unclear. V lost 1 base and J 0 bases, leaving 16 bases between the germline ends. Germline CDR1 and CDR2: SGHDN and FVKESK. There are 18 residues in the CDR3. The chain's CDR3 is CASSQGQDQHYSNQPQHF. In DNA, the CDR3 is TGTGCCAGCAGCCAAGGACAAGACCAACATTATAGCAATCAGCCCCAGCATTTT.

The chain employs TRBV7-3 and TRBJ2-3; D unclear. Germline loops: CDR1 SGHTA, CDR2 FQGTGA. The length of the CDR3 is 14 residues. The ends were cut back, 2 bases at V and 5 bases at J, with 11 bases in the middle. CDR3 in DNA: TGTGCCAGCAGCTTATTCGGGCCGGGAGATACGCAGTATTTT. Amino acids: CASSLFGPGDTQYF.

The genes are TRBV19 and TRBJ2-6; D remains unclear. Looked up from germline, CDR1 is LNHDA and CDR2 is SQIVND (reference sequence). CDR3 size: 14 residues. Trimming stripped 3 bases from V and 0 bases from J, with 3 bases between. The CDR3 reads CASSILSGANVLTF. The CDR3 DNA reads TGTGCCAGTAGTATCCTCTCTGGGGCCAACGTCCTGACTTTC. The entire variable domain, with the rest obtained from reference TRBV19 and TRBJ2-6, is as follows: DGGITQSPKYLFRKEGQNVTLSCEQNLNHDAMYWYRQDPGQGLRLIYYSQIVNDFQKGDIAEGYSVSREKKESFPLTVTSAQKNPTAFYLCASSILSGANVLTFGAGSRLTVL.

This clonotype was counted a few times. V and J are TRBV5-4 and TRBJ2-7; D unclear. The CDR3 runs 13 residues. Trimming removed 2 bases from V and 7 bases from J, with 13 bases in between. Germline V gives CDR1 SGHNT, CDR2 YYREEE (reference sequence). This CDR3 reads CASSFFRAPEQYF. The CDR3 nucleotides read TGTGCCAGCAGCTTTTTCCGGGCTCCTGAGCAGTACTTC.

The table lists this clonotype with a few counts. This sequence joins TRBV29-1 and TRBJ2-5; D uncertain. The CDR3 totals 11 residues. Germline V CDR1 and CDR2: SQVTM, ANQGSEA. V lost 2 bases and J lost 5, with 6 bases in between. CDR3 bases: TGCAGCGTTGAAACGCGGGAGACCCAGTACTTC. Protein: CSVETRETQYF.

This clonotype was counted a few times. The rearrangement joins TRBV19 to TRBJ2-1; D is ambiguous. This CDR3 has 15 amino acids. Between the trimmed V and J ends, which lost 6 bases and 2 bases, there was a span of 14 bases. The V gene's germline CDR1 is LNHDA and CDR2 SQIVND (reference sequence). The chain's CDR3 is CASSLDIQTYNEQFF. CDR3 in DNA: TGTGCCAGTAGCCTCGACATTCAGACCTACAATGAGCAGTTCTTC.

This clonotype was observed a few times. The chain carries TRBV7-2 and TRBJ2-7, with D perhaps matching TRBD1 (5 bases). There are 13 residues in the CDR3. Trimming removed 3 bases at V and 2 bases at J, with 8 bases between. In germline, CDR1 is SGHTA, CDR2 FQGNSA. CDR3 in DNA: TGTGCCAGCAGCTTCCAGGGTACCTACGAGCAGTACGTC. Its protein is CASSFQGTYEQYV.

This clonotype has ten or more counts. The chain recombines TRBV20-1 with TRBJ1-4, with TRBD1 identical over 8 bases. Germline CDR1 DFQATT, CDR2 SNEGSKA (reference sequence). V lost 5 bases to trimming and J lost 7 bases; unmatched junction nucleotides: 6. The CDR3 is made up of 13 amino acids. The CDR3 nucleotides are TGCAGTGCTCCGTCCAGGGGGCCTGAAAAACTGTTTTTT. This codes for CSAPSRGPEKLFF.

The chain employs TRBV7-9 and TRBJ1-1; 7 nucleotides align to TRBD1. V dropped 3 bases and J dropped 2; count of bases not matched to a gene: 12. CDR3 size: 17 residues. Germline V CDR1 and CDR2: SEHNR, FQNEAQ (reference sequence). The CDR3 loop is CASSFRMGQSLNTEAFF. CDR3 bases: TGTGCCAGCAGCTTTCGTATGGGACAGTCCCTAAACACTGAAGCTTTCTTT.

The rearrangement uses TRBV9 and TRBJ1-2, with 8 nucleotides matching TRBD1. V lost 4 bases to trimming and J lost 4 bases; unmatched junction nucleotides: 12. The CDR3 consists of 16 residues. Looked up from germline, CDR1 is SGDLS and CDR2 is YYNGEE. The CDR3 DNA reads TGTGCCAGCAGCCCTCGTCCCGGGACAGGAGTCTATGGCTACACCTTC. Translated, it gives CASSPRPGTGVYGYTF.

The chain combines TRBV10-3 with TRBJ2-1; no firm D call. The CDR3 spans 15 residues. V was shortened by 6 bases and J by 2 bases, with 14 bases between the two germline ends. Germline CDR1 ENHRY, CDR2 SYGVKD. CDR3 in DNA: TGTGCCATCAGGAGAATAGGTGTTACCTACAATGAGCAGTTCTTC. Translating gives CAIRRIGVTYNEQFF.

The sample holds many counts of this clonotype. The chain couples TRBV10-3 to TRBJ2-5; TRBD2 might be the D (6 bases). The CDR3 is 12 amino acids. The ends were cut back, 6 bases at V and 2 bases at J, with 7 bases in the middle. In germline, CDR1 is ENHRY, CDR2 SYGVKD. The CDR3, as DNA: TGTGCCATCAGCGGGGGTCAAGAGACCCAGTACTTC. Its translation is CAISGGQETQYF.